What follows are 28 T cell receptor beta chains derived from one specimen sequenced in a study of blood T cells in healthy people across ages. Together with a sample-barcoded 5' primer, a J-beta primer mix was included in a second PCR lasting about 7 to 11 cycles. TCRdb re-analysed the 5' RACE reads in MiXCR, keeping a single row per CDR3 protein. This sample has 980,000 or so distinct CDR3 sequences; under 50% occur once, and the top ten carry roughly 13%. Source material: blood. These receptors were collected from a man aged 30-40 years in good health.

This chain links TRBV29-1 with TRBJ2-1, with 8 bases matching TRBD2. This CDR3 region has 14 residues. From germline, CDR1 is SQVTM and CDR2 ANQGSEA. Unmatched junction bases numbered 9, after V lost 6 bases and J lost 5 bases. CDR3 amino acids: CSVEGRGAHNEQFF. CDR3 bases: TGCAGCGTCGAGGGGCGGGGGGCACACAATGAGCAGTTCTTC.

The chain combines TRBV15 with TRBJ2-4, with D tentatively TRBD1 (5 bases). The end of the DNA aligns better with TRBJ2-5, so the J call may be wrong. The CDR3 loop spans 15 amino acids. CDR1 LNHNV and CDR2 YYDKDF come from the germline V gene (reference sequence). Here the CDR3 reads CATSRDGAVQETQYF. CDR3 in DNA: TGTGCCACCAGCAGAGATGGGGCTGTTCAAGAGACCCAGTACTTC.

The chain combines TRBV20-1 with TRBJ2-5; 7 bases agree with TRBD2. The DNA end favors TRBJ2-7, so the J call may be wrong. The CDR3 contains 14 residues. Germline V gives CDR1 DFQATT, CDR2 SNEGSKA (reference sequence). The CDR3 sequence is CSARGGGDRGEQYF. The CDR3 DNA follows: TGCAGTGCTAGAGGTGGGGGGGATAGGGGCGAGCAGTACTTC.

The chain employs TRBV12-3 or TRBV12-4 and TRBJ1-3; D call uncertain. The CDR3 has 16 amino acids. V was trimmed by 5 bases and J by 4 bases, leaving 18 bases between them. The CDR3 bases are TGTGCCAGCAGTCCCGGGGAAGTGTGGGGAGGAAACACCATATATTTT. Amino acids: CASSPGEVWGGNTIYF.

This rearrangement joins TRBV6-2 or TRBV6-3 to TRBJ2-7; TRBD2 agrees at 12 bases. Germline loops: CDR1 MNHEY, CDR2 SVGEGT. This CDR3 has 18 amino acids. Trimming took 2 bases from V and 1 from J; bases not matched to a gene: 9. Here the CDR3 DNA reads TGTGCCAGCAGTTACGTCGCTAGCGGGGGGGCCTCGTCCTACGAGCAGTACTTC. Its protein product is CASSYVASGGASSYEQYF.

The chain has TRBV18 and TRBJ2-3; either TRBD1 or TRBD2 may fit D (5 bases each). The CDR3 has 18 residues. V lost 3 bases, J lost 6 bases, and 25 bases lay in between. Germline V gene lookup returns CDR1 KGHSH and CDR2 LQKENI. This CDR3 is CASSPGLRGVALSDTQYF. The CDR3 DNA is TGTGCCAGCTCACCCGGATTGCGAGGGGTAGCGTTGTCGGATACGCAGTATTTT.

The chain is built from TRBV6-5 and TRBJ2-1; perhaps D is TRBD1 or TRBD2 (6 bases each). This CDR3 is built from 12 residues. The V gene's germline CDR1 is MNHEY and CDR2 SVGAGI. V dropped 6 bases and J dropped 10 bases, with 13 bases sitting between them. CDR3 residues: CASRPRGGEQFF. The DNA for the CDR3 is TGTGCCAGCAGACCCCGAGGGGGGGAGCAGTTCTTC.

A remark on this clonotype: One junction end does not reproduce the germline sequence, and a read error may be involved. This sequence joins TRBV12-3 or TRBV12-4 and TRBJ1-5; possible D gene TRBD1, 5 bases. This CDR3 contains 15 residues. CDR3 nucleotides: TGCGCCAGCACCCTGGGACTAGTCCTAAATCAGCCCCAGCATTTT. It translates to CASTLGLVLNQPQHF.

This clonotype has only a few counts. This chain connects TRBV5-1 to TRBJ2-7; the D call may be TRBD1 or TRBD2 (5 bases each). The CDR3 extends over 15 amino acids. The V and J ends lost 0 bases and 5 bases respectively, with 15 bases between them. Germline CDR1 is SGHRS and CDR2 is YFSETQ. In nucleotides, the CDR3 is TGCGCCAGCAGCTTGGCGGGACGGGTTACCGACGAGCAGTACTTC. Translating gives CASSLAGRVTDEQYF.

The chain couples TRBV6-2 or TRBV6-3 to TRBJ2-3; TRBD2 matches 11 bases. Germline trimming cut 3 bases from V and 2 bases from J; bases unmatched to any gene: 4. CDR1 and CDR2 from the germline V gene are MNHEY and SVGEGT. The CDR3 extends over 16 amino acids. The CDR3 coding sequence is TGTGCCAGCAGTTATAGCGGGAGGGCCCTCACAGATACGCAGTATTTT. This encodes CASSYSGRALTDTQYF.

Regarding this clonotype: This may come from a read error, since a much larger clone is one base off. The rearrangement joins TRBV6-6 to TRBJ2-1, with 8 bases identical to TRBD1. The DNA end favors TRBJ2-7, so the J call may be wrong. This CDR3 has 15 amino acids. Looked up from germline, CDR1 is MNHNY and CDR2 is SVGAGI (reference sequence). The CDR3 DNA reads as TGTGCCAGCAGGGCGGGACAGGTGCCCTACAATGAGCAGTACTTC. It encodes CASRAGQVPYNEQYF.

The CDR3 DNA reads TGTGCCAGCAGCATGGAGGGGAGGGTAGATGGCTACACCTTC. It is translated as CASSMEGRVDGYTF. The rearrangement uses TRBV21-1 and TRBJ1-2. TRBV21-1 is classified as a pseudogene. This CDR3 has 14 residues.

The V and J genes are TRBV6-6 and TRBJ1-5; D is possibly TRBD1 (5 bases). The CDR3 runs to 15 residues. V dropped 7 bases and J dropped 4 bases, with 17 bases sitting between them. Germline-derived CDR1 and CDR2 are MNHNY and SVGAGI (reference sequence). DNA for the CDR3: TGTGCCAGCACCCACTCCGTCGGGGGGAATCAGCCCCAGCATTTT. This codes for CASTHSVGGNQPQHF.

V and J are TRBV10-2 and TRBJ2-1; no definite D call. Germline assignment: CDR1 WSHSY and CDR2 SAAADI. Trimming removed 7 bases from V and 6 bases from J, with 13 bases in between. The CDR3 contains 13 residues. CDR3 nucleotides: TGCGCCAGCACCAGAGAGTATTGCAATGAGCAGTTCTTC. It codes for CASTREYCNEQFF.

The chain joins TRBV7-8 to TRBJ2-5; D is ambiguous. The CDR3 contains 15 residues. V gave up 5 bases and J gave up 3 bases, with 16 bases separating them. Germline V gene sequence: CDR1 SGHVS, CDR2 FQNEAQ. This CDR3 is CASSPGRTVKETQYF. In nucleotides, the CDR3 is TGTGCCAGCAGCCCGGGCCGGACGGTCAAAGAGACCCAGTACTTC.

This rearrangement joins TRBV6-4 to TRBJ1-4; TRBD1 might be the D (5 bases). Germline assignment: CDR1 MRHNA and CDR2 SNTAGT. This CDR3 is built from 15 residues. The V end was cut by 0 bases, the J end by 3 bases, with 8 bases between. Here the CDR3 DNA reads TGTGCCAGCAGTGACTCAGGACACCCTAATGAAAAACTGTTTTTT. It specifies CASSDSGHPNEKLFF.

For this clonotype: This may come from a read error, since a much larger clone is one base off. This chain uses TRBV24-1 with TRBJ2-5; D is perhaps TRBD2 (6 bases). CDR1 and CDR2 (germline): KGHDR, SFDVKD. The CDR3 is made up of 15 amino acids. The CDR3 sequence: CTTSTTSGTAETQYF. CDR3 nucleotides: TGTACCACCTCTACGACCTCCGGGACTGCAGAAACCCAGTACTTC.

This clonotype was seen just once. The chain links TRBV7-6 to TRBJ1-1, with TRBD1 identical over 7 bases. Trimming took 3 bases from V and 6 from J; bases not matched to a gene: 1. Germline CDR1 SGHVS, CDR2 FNYEAQ. The CDR3 sequence is 12 residues long. CDR3 sequence: CASSFQGAEAFF. The CDR3 DNA reads TGTGCCAGCAGCTTCCAGGGGGCTGAAGCTTTCTTT.

V is TRBV7-2 and J is TRBJ1-5; the D gene is possibly TRBD1 (5 bases). V was trimmed by 4 bases and J by 10 bases, leaving 11 bases between them. The CDR3 contains 12 residues. Germline CDR1 SGHTA, CDR2 FQGNSA. CDR3 nucleotides: TGTGCCAGCAGCTCGCAGGGTTTTCCCCAGCATTTT. Its translation: CASSSQGFPQHF. The full variable domain, with the rest looked up from reference TRBV7-2 and TRBJ1-5, is GAGVSQSPSNKVTEKGKDVELRCDPISGHTALYWYRQSLGQGLEFLIYFQGNSAPDKSGLPSDRFSAERTGGSVSTLTIQRTQQEDSAVYLCASSSQGFPQHFGDGTRLSIL.

V and J are TRBV11-2 and TRBJ2-1; D ambiguous. The germline V and J ends were trimmed by 5 bases and 8 bases, with 13 bases remaining between them. Germline CDR1 and CDR2: SGHAT and FQNNGV. The CDR3 has 13 amino acids. DNA of the CDR3: TGTGCCAGCAGCCGTATCCCGATCGATGAGCAGTTCTTC. Encoded protein: CASSRIPIDEQFF.

This clonotype was picked up one time. V is TRBV28 and J is TRBJ1-5; unclear D gene. Germline values: CDR1 MDHEN, CDR2 SYDVKM. Trimming pared 5 bases from V and 6 bases from J, leaving 8 bases between. The CDR3 consists of 12 residues. This CDR3 reads CASSVGSQPQHF. CDR3 DNA: TGTGCCAGCAGTGTAGGGTCTCAGCCCCAGCATTTT.

This clonotype was seen at least ten times. This chain uses TRBV5-1 with TRBJ2-1, with TRBD1 matching 7 bases. Germline V gene lookup returns CDR1 SGHRS and CDR2 YFSETQ. Trimming cost V 3 bases and J 6 bases; bases outside gene matches: 9. There are 15 residues in the CDR3. In DNA, the CDR3 is TGCGCCAGCAGCTCAGACAGGGTCTCGATCAATGAGCAGTTCTTC. Amino acids: CASSSDRVSINEQFF.

This clonotype was seen a handful of times. The CDR3 DNA reads as TGTGCCAGCAGTTTGTCCGGACACTCCTACGAGCAGTACTTC. Residues: CASSLSGHSYEQYF. This chain uses TRBV27 with TRBJ2-7, with D possibly being TRBD1 (5 bases). Deletions cut 3 bases from V and 0 bases from J, with 9 bases between. CDR3 size: 14 residues. Germline V lookup: CDR1 MNHEY, CDR2 SMNVEV (reference sequence).

The chain employs TRBV10-3 and TRBJ1-5; D ambiguous. CDR1 is ENHRY, CDR2 SYGVKD, per germline. V gave up 2 bases and J gave up 9 bases, with 11 bases separating them. This CDR3 has 13 amino acids. CDR3 bases: TGTGCCATCAGTGAGAACAGTGACGGGCCCCAGCATTTT. Translated, it gives CAISENSDGPQHF.

The chain's CDR3 is CASSRTGRGYTF. In DNA form, the CDR3 reads TGTGCCAGCAGTCGCACAGGGCGTGGCTACACCTTC. The chain uses TRBV2 and TRBJ1-2; D is perhaps TRBD1 (6 bases). The V and J ends lost 5 bases and 7 bases respectively, with 11 bases between them. There are 12 residues in the CDR3. CDR1 and CDR2 from the germline V gene are SNHLY and FYNNEI.

This clonotype was detected a few times. The genes are TRBV2 and TRBJ1-5; D gene ambiguous. This CDR3 comprises 15 residues. Per germline, CDR1 SNHLY and CDR2 FYNNEI. The V end was cut by 3 bases, the J end by 1 base, with 10 bases between. In nucleotides, the CDR3 is TGTGCCAGCAGTGAGTCCCCAAGGAGCAATCAGCCCCAGCATTTT. Amino acid sequence: CASSESPRSNQPQHF.

The chain couples TRBV20-1 to TRBJ1-2, with D perhaps TRBD1 (5 bases). The germline gives CDR1 DFQATT, CDR2 SNEGSKA (reference sequence). Trimming cost V 6 bases and J 8 bases, with 13 bases left between them. The CDR3 loop spans 11 amino acids. The CDR3 coding sequence is TGCAGTGCAGATCAGGGTCTGGGCTACACCTTC. Protein product: CSADQGLGYTF.

V and J are TRBV27 and TRBJ2-3; D is perhaps TRBD2 (5 bases). The CDR3 spans 13 residues. Germline CDR1 and CDR2: MNHEY and SMNVEV (reference sequence). With 2 bases removed from V and 5 bases from J, the gap between germline ends came to 8 bases. CDR3 sequence (DNA): TGTGCCAGCAGTTTAATCCGGGAAGATACGCAGTATTTT. Its translation: CASSLIREDTQYF.